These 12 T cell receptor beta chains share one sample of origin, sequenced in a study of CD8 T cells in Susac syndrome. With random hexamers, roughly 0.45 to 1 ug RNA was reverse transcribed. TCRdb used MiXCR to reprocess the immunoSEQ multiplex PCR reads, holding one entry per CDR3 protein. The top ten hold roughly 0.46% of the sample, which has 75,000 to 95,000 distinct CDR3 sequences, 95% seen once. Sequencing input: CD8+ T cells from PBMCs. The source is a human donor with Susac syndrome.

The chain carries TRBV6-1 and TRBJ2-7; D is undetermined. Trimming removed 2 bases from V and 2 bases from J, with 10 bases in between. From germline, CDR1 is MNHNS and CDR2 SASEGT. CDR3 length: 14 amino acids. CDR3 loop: CASSESPPPYEQYF. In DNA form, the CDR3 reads TGTGCCAGCAGTGAAAGTCCCCCTCCCTACGAGCAGTACTTC.

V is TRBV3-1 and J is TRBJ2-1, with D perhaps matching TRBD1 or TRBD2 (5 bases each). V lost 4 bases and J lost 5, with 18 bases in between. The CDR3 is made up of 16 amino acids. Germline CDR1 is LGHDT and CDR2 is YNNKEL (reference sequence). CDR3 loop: CASSPWDALENNEQFF. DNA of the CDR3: TGTGCCAGCAGCCCCTGGGACGCACTAGAGAACAATGAGCAGTTCTTC.

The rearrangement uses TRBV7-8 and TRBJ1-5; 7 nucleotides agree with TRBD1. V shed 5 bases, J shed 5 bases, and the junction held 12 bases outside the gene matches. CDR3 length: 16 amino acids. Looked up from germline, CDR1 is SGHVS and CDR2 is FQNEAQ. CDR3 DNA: TGTGCCAGCAGCCCCTACCTGACAGGGCTAGATCAGCCCCAGCATTTT. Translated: CASSPYLTGLDQPQHF.

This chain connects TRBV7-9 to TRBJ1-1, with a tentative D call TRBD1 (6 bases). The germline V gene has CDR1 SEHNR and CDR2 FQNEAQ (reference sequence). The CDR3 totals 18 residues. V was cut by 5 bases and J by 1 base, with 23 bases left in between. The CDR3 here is CASSHPPGTLIPNTEAFF. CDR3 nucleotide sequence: TGTGCCAGCAGCCATCCACCGGGGACACTCATTCCGAACACTGAAGCTTTCTTT.

CDR3 amino acids: CASSLAPSGSNEQYF. The CDR3 coding sequence is TGCGCCAGCAGCTTGGCCCCTAGCGGGAGTAACGAGCAGTACTTC. V gene TRBV5-1 combines with J gene TRBJ2-7; 10 bases fit TRBD2. The V segment lost 0 bases and the J segment 5 bases; nucleotides outside the gene matches: 5. CDR1 is SGHRS, CDR2 YFSETQ, per germline. This CDR3 contains 15 residues.

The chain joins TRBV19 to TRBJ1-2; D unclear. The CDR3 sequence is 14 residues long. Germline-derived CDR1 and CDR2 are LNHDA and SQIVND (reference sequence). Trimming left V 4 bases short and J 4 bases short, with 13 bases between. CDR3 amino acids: CASSTYDGLYGYTF. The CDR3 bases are TGTGCCAGTAGTACCTACGACGGGCTCTATGGCTACACCTTC.

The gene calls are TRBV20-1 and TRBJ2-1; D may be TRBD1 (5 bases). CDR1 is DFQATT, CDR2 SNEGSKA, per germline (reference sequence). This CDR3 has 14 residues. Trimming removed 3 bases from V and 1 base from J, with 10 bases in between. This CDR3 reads CSARDIDSYNEQFF. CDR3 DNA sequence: TGCAGTGCTAGGGACATAGATTCCTACAATGAGCAGTTCTTC.

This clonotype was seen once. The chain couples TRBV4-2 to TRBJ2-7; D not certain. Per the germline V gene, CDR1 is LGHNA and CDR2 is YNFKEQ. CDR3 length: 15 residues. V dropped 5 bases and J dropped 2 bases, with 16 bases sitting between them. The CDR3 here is CASSAPLSEPYEQYF. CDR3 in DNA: TGTGCCAGCAGCGCTCCCTTGAGCGAGCCCTACGAGCAGTACTTC.

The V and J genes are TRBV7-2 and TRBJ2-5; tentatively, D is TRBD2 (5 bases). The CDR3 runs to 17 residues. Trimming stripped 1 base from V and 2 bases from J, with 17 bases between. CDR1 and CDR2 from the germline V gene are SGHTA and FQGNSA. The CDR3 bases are TGTGCCAGCAGCTTAGTCGGGGTTAGCAGAGAACAAGAGACCCAGTACTTC. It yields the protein CASSLVGVSREQETQYF.

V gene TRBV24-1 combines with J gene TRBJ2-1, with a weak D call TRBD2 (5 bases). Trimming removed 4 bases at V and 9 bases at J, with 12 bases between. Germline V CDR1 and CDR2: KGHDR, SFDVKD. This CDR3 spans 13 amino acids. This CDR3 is CATSESRESEQFF. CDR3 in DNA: TGTGCCACCAGTGAATCTAGGGAGAGTGAGCAGTTCTTC.

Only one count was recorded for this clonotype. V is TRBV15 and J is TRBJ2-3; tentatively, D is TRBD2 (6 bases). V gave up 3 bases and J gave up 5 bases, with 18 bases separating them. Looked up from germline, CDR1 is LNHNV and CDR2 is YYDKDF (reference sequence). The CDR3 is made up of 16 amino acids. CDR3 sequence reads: CATSRGGSGVLDTQYF. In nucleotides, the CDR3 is TGTGCCACCAGCAGGGGTGGGTCGGGAGTATTAGATACGCAGTATTTT. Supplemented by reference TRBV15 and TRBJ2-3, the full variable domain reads DAMVIQNPRYQVTQFGKPVTLSCSQTLNHNVMYWYQQKSSQAPKLLFHYYDKDFNNEADTPDNFQSRRPNTSFCFLDIRSPGLGDTAMYLCATSRGGSGVLDTQYFGPGTRLTVL.

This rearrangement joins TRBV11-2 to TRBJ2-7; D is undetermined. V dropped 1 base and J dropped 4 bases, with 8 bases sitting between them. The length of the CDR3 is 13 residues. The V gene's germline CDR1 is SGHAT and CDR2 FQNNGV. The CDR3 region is CASSLGPVYEQYF. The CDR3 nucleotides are TGTGCCAGCAGCTTAGGGCCAGTTTACGAGCAGTACTTC.